These T cell receptor beta chains were read from a single sample in a study of blood T cells in healthy people across ages. Using its own MiXCR run on the 5' RACE reads, TCRdb lists one record per CDR3 protein. The sample consists of roughly 1.4 million distinct CDR3 sequences, roughly 60% of them appearing once. The sequenced material came from blood. Receptors were obtained from a man aged 18-30 years in good health. Each CDR3 is given with its conserved first and last residue. D genes are given only for firm matches. Size is omitted from some rows. Given values are once, few, many or a class for expanded clones.

v_gene: TRBV18
abundance: -
j_gene: TRBJ2-3
d_gene: -
CDR3nt: TGTGCCAGCATTAACCTAGTCAGCACAGATACGCAGTATTTT
CDR3aa: CASINLVSTDTQYF

v_gene: TRBV12-3/TRBV12-4
abundance: -
j_gene: TRBJ1-4
d_gene: -
CDR3nt: TGTGCCAGCAGTTCTCAGGAAGACCTGGCTGAAAAACTGTTTTTT
CDR3aa: CASSSQEDLAEKLFF

v_gene: TRBV18
abundance: few
j_gene: TRBJ1-2
d_gene: TRBD1
CDR3nt: TGTGCCAGCTCACCTGGGACAGCTTACTTTAACTATGGCTACACCTTC
CDR3aa: CASSPGTAYFNYGYTF

v_gene: TRBV2
abundance: -
j_gene: TRBJ1-5
d_gene: -
CDR3nt: TGTGCCAGCAGTGATTCAGGTTATAGCAATCAGCCCCAGCATTTT
CDR3aa: CASSDSGYSNQPQHF

v_gene: TRBV4-1
abundance: -
j_gene: TRBJ2-7
d_gene: -
CDR3nt: TGCGCCAGCAGTCCCTCGTCGGTCTACGAGCAGTACTTC
CDR3aa: CASSPSSVYEQYF

v_gene: TRBV7-9
abundance: -
j_gene: TRBJ2-7
d_gene: TRBD1
CDR3nt: TGTGCCAGCAGCGGAAAAGTTGGGTCGCCGGGACAGAACTACAATGAGCAGTACTTC
CDR3aa: CASSGKVGSPGQNYNEQYF

v_gene: TRBV4-3
abundance: few
j_gene: TRBJ2-7
d_gene: -
CDR3nt: TGCGCCAGCAGCCAAGTTTTAGGGGAGGAGCAGTACTTC
CDR3aa: CASSQVLGEEQYF

v_gene: TRBV27
abundance: -
j_gene: TRBJ2-6
d_gene: -
CDR3nt: TGTGCCAGCAGCTTTGGGGGGACTGGGGCCAACGTCCTGACTTTC
CDR3aa: CASSFGGTGANVLTF

v_gene: TRBV20-1
abundance: -
j_gene: TRBJ2-7
d_gene: -
CDR3nt: TGCAGTTCCTCGGGGGTGGGCTACGAGCAGTACTTC
CDR3aa: CSSSGVGYEQYF

v_gene: TRBV29-1
abundance: few
j_gene: TRBJ2-5
d_gene: TRBD2
CDR3nt: TGCAGCGTTGAAAGGGCGGGGGGGGAGACCCAGTACTTC
CDR3aa: CSVERAGGETQYF

v_gene: TRBV3-1
abundance: -
j_gene: TRBJ2-5
d_gene: -
CDR3nt: TGTGCCAGCAGCCAAAGACAGGACAAGCAGTACTTC
CDR3aa: CASSQRQDKQYF

v_gene: TRBV27
abundance: -
j_gene: TRBJ2-5
d_gene: TRBD2
CDR3nt: TGTGCCAGCAGTTTAGTAGCGGGGTTTGAGACCCAGTACTTC
CDR3aa: CASSLVAGFETQYF

v_gene: TRBV12-5
abundance: -
j_gene: TRBJ2-1
d_gene: -
CDR3nt: TGTGCTAGTGGTTTGGTCTATACGGAGCAGTTCTTC
CDR3aa: CASGLVYTEQFF

v_gene: TRBV4-1
abundance: few
j_gene: TRBJ1-2
d_gene: -
CDR3nt: TGCGCCAGCAGCCCTAGGGGGGTGCCCTATGGCTACACCTTC
CDR3aa: CASSPRGVPYGYTF

v_gene: TRBV6-4
abundance: -
j_gene: TRBJ2-1
d_gene: TRBD2
CDR3nt: TGTGCCAGCAGTGAACTAGCGGGAACGAGGAATGAGCAGTTCTTC
CDR3aa: CASSELAGTRNEQFF

v_gene: TRBV4-2
abundance: -
j_gene: TRBJ1-2
d_gene: -
CDR3nt: TGTGCCAGCAGCCAAGAACAGGGAAGGGACTATGGCTACACCTTC
CDR3aa: CASSQEQGRDYGYTF

v_gene: TRBV11-2
abundance: few
j_gene: TRBJ1-1
d_gene: -
CDR3nt: TGTGCCAGCAGCTTATCGTGGGGGGGCCGGGAAGCTTTCTTT
CDR3aa: CASSLSWGGREAFF

v_gene: TRBV9
abundance: -
j_gene: TRBJ1-1
d_gene: -
CDR3nt: TGTGCCAGCAGCGTAGGGGCTAACACTGAAGCTTTCTTT
CDR3aa: CASSVGANTEAFF

v_gene: TRBV27
abundance: -
j_gene: TRBJ2-3
d_gene: -
CDR3nt: TGTGCCAGCAGTTTATTTATAACTAGCACAGATACGCAGTATTTT
CDR3aa: CASSLFITSTDTQYF

v_gene: TRBV4-3
abundance: once
j_gene: TRBJ2-5
d_gene: TRBD2
CDR3nt: TGCGCCAGCAGCCCTATCAAGCGGGGAACTAATGAGCAGTACTTC
CDR3aa: CASSPIKRGTNEQYF

v_gene: TRBV6-6
abundance: -
j_gene: TRBJ1-6
d_gene: -
CDR3nt: TGTGCCAGCAGTTCGTGGGTTGTGGATTCACCCCTCCACTTT
CDR3aa: CASSSWVVDSPLHF

v_gene: TRBV7-9
abundance: few
j_gene: TRBJ1-4
d_gene: -
CDR3nt: TGTGCAGCAAAGAAGCAGCCGGATGAAAAACTGTTTTTT
CDR3aa: CAAKKQPDEKLFF

v_gene: TRBV6-6
abundance: -
j_gene: TRBJ1-1
d_gene: -
CDR3nt: TGTGCCAGCAGTCCCGGGACATACCCGAACACTGAAGCTTTCTTT
CDR3aa: CASSPGTYPNTEAFF

v_gene: TRBV4-2
abundance: -
j_gene: TRBJ2-7
d_gene: TRBD2
CDR3nt: TGTGCCAGCAGCCAAGATCGTAGCGGGCGATTCTACGAGCAGTACTTC
CDR3aa: CASSQDRSGRFYEQYF

v_gene: TRBV2
abundance: -
j_gene: TRBJ2-1
d_gene: -
CDR3nt: TGTGCCAGCAAGGTGACTCCCTCCTACAATGAGCAGTTCTTC
CDR3aa: CASKVTPSYNEQFF

v_gene: TRBV20-1
abundance: -
j_gene: TRBJ2-2
d_gene: -
CDR3nt: TGCAGTGCTAGAGGTGTGAGGGACTCACCCGACACCGGGGAGCTGTTTTTT
CDR3aa: CSARGVRDSPDTGELFF

v_gene: TRBV9
abundance: -
j_gene: TRBJ2-1
d_gene: -
CDR3nt: TGTGCCAGCAGTCAAGAGGGCTATTTGGGAAATGAGCAGTTCTTC
CDR3aa: CASSQEGYLGNEQFF

v_gene: TRBV27
abundance: few
j_gene: TRBJ2-5
d_gene: TRBD1
CDR3nt: TGTGCCAGCAGAAGCGGATCCGGGACAGGGATCAAGAAGACCCAGTACTTC
CDR3aa: CASRSGSGTGIKKTQYF

v_gene: TRBV5-1
abundance: -
j_gene: TRBJ1-2
d_gene: -
CDR3nt: TGCGCCAGCAGCTTGGGGCCCAGGGAGGACGGCTATGGCTACACCTTC
CDR3aa: CASSLGPREDGYGYTF

v_gene: TRBV5-1
abundance: -
j_gene: TRBJ2-6
d_gene: TRBD1
CDR3nt: TGCGCCAGCTACCAACAGGGGTCCGGGGCCAACGTCCTGACTTTC
CDR3aa: CASYQQGSGANVLTF

v_gene: TRBV9
abundance: -
j_gene: TRBJ2-1
d_gene: TRBD2
CDR3nt: TGTGCCAGCAGCGGTAGCGGGACCTCCTACAATGAGCAGTTCTTC
CDR3aa: CASSGSGTSYNEQFF

v_gene: TRBV7-9
abundance: -
j_gene: TRBJ1-6
d_gene: -
CDR3nt: TGTGCCAGCAGCTCCCTGGCAGGGACCCATTCACCCCTCCACTTT
CDR3aa: CASSSLAGTHSPLHF

v_gene: TRBV29-1
abundance: -
j_gene: TRBJ2-5
d_gene: -
CDR3nt: TGCAGCGTTGAATTGGGTGGTGAGACCCAGTACTTC
CDR3aa: CSVELGGETQYF

v_gene: TRBV4-3
abundance: -
j_gene: TRBJ1-1
d_gene: -
CDR3nt: TGCGCCAGCAGCCAAGATCAGGAAGGGACTGAAGCTTTCTTT
CDR3aa: CASSQDQEGTEAFF

v_gene: TRBV2
abundance: -
j_gene: TRBJ2-3
d_gene: -
CDR3nt: TGTGCCAGCATGGACCCCGGGACGCCGAAAGATACGCAGTATTTT
CDR3aa: CASMDPGTPKDTQYF

v_gene: TRBV5-1
abundance: -
j_gene: TRBJ2-3
d_gene: -
CDR3nt: TGCGCCAGCAGCTTCGAGGGCCGGGTCACAGATACGCAGTATTTT
CDR3aa: CASSFEGRVTDTQYF

v_gene: TRBV21-1
abundance: once
j_gene: TRBJ2-5
d_gene: -
CDR3nt: TGTGCCAGCAGCAAAAGTCCGACTAGTCGGGCGGGTCCCCAAGAGACCCAGTACTTC
CDR3aa: CASSKSPTSRAGPQETQYF

v_gene: TRBV20-1
abundance: few
j_gene: TRBJ2-1
d_gene: TRBD2
CDR3nt: TGCAGTGCTCCTACTAGCGCTGGGTCCTACAATGAGCAGTTCTTC
CDR3aa: CSAPTSAGSYNEQFF

v_gene: TRBV6-6
abundance: -
j_gene: TRBJ2-3
d_gene: -
CDR3nt: TGTGCCAGCACCCTCACCCGCACAGATACGCAGTATTTT
CDR3aa: CASTLTRTDTQYF

v_gene: TRBV20-1
abundance: -
j_gene: TRBJ1-6
d_gene: TRBD1
CDR3nt: TGCAGTGCTAGAGATGCAGGGGGAGGTAATTCACCCCTCCACTTT
CDR3aa: CSARDAGGGNSPLHF

v_gene: TRBV4-1
abundance: few
j_gene: TRBJ1-2
d_gene: -
CDR3nt: TGCGCCAGCAGCCAAGATCCCATGGGGAGGTATGGCTACACCTTC
CDR3aa: CASSQDPMGRYGYTF

v_gene: TRBV28
abundance: -
j_gene: TRBJ2-7
d_gene: -
CDR3nt: TGTGCCAGCAGTGACAGGTTCCGCGAGCAGTACTTC
CDR3aa: CASSDRFREQYF

v_gene: TRBV12-3/TRBV12-4
abundance: -
j_gene: TRBJ1-1
d_gene: TRBD1
CDR3nt: TGTGCCAGCAGGACAGGGAGGTGGGAAGCTTTCTTT
CDR3aa: CASRTGRWEAFF

v_gene: TRBV29-1
abundance: few
j_gene: TRBJ2-7
d_gene: TRBD2
CDR3nt: TGCAGCGTTGAAGATCGCCTAGCGGGAGTGTCCTACGAGCAGTACTTC
CDR3aa: CSVEDRLAGVSYEQYF

v_gene: TRBV20-1
abundance: -
j_gene: TRBJ2-5
d_gene: TRBD1
CDR3nt: TGCAGTGCTAGAGATCTCAGGACAGGATACCAAGAGACCCAGTACTTC
CDR3aa: CSARDLRTGYQETQYF

v_gene: TRBV2
abundance: -
j_gene: TRBJ2-2
d_gene: -
CDR3nt: TGTGCCAGTAGCCGAGTAGGGGGAAGGAACACCGGGGAGCTGTTTTTT
CDR3aa: CASSRVGGRNTGELFF

v_gene: TRBV5-5
abundance: -
j_gene: TRBJ2-7
d_gene: TRBD2
CDR3nt: TGTGCCAGCAGCGGCCAGGGACTAAAGAACTACGAGCAGTACTTC
CDR3aa: CASSGQGLKNYEQYF

v_gene: TRBV20-1
abundance: -
j_gene: TRBJ2-5
d_gene: TRBD2
CDR3nt: TGCAGTGCTAAGGACGGGACTAGCGGGGGGGCTAGGACCCAGTACTTC
CDR3aa: CSAKDGTSGGARTQYF